The 21 T cell receptor beta chains below were found in one sample sequenced in a study of identical twins. TCRdb reprocessed the 5' RACE reads with MiXCR, giving one entry per CDR3 protein. The data show under 350,000 distinct CDR3 sequences, roughly 10% seen once. These sequences were also reported in another study, on yellow fever vaccine responses in identical twins.

The sequencing input was CD8+ T cells sorted from blood. These receptors came from a woman aged 18-29 years in good health.

This clonotype was observed many times. In DNA, the CDR3 is TGTGCCAGCATCTCTTCCCGACTAGACACAGATACGCAGTATTTT. Its translation: CASISSRLDTDTQYF. The chain has TRBV27 and TRBJ2-3; D is possibly TRBD2 (6 bases). Germline CDR1 reads MNHEY; CDR2 reads SMNVEV (reference sequence). V dropped 7 bases and J dropped 2 bases, with 16 bases sitting between them. The CDR3 totals 15 residues.

This clonotype was found a few times. The CDR3 here is CASSAASGAYEQYF. In DNA, the CDR3 is TGTGCCAGTAGTGCCGCTAGCGGAGCCTACGAGCAGTACTTC. V gene TRBV19 combines with J gene TRBJ2-7; 7 bases are shared with TRBD2. Unmatched junction bases numbered 6, after V lost 5 bases and J lost 2 bases. CDR1 and CDR2 (germline): LNHDA, SQIVND (reference sequence). CDR3 length: 14 amino acids.

This clonotype was seen many times. The V gene is TRBV29-1, the J gene TRBJ2-1; D unresolved. Trimming removed 6 bases at V and 7 bases at J, with 7 bases between. Germline CDR1 and CDR2: SQVTM and ANQGSEA. The CDR3 spans 10 residues. This CDR3 reads CSVTVNEQFF. In nucleotides, the CDR3 is TGCAGCGTGACTGTGAATGAGCAGTTCTTC.

This clonotype was seen ten or more times. The J gene is TRBJ2-7, the V gene TRBV7-9; TRBD1 aligns across 10 bases. This CDR3 has 14 amino acids. After removal of 4 bases from V and 3 bases from J, the junction contained 3 bases not matched to a gene. In germline, CDR1 is SEHNR, CDR2 FQNEAQ (reference sequence). CDR3 sequence (DNA): TGTGCCAGCAGCTGGGGGACAGGGGTCTACGAGCAGTACTTC. It codes for CASSWGTGVYEQYF.

With regard to this clonotype: A read error may explain this, as a much larger clone is one base away. A read error is likely, as this CDR3 ends without the conserved phenylalanine or tryptophan. The chain combines TRBV29-1 with TRBJ2-1; possibly TRBD1 for D (5 bases). CDR1 is SQVTM, CDR2 ANQGSEA, per germline. V was pared by 4 bases and J by 10 bases, with 11 bases between. This CDR3 comprises 11 residues. CDR3 residues: CSVGVTGEQFL. CDR3 DNA: TGCAGCGTTGGGGTTACAGGAGAGCAGTTCTTA.

This clonotype showed up many times. The chain is built from TRBV5-1 and TRBJ2-7; the D gene is possibly TRBD1 (6 bases). The CDR3 consists of 15 residues. Per germline, CDR1 SGHRS and CDR2 YFSETQ. V lost 5 bases and J lost 0, with 15 bases in between. CDR3 sequence: CASRPPGQASYEQYF. CDR3 nucleotides: TGCGCCAGCAGACCCCCGGGACAAGCCTCCTACGAGCAGTACTTC.

The J gene is TRBJ2-1, the V gene TRBV13; 9 positions agree with TRBD2. V shed 8 bases and J 5 bases; nucleotides not matched to a gene: 7. Germline V lookup: CDR1 PRHDT, CDR2 FYEKMQ (reference sequence). The CDR3 extends over 14 amino acids. The DNA for the CDR3 is TGTGCCAGCGCCGCGGGGGGGGTGCACAATGAGCAGTTCTTC. Its protein is CASAAGGVHNEQFF. Together with reference TRBV13 and TRBJ2-1, the CDR3 gives the full variable domain: AAGVIQSPRHLIKEKRETATLKCYPIPRHDTVYWYQQGPGQDPQFLISFYEKMQSDKGSIPDRFSAQQFSDYHSELNMSSLELGDSALYFCASAAGGVHNEQFFGPGTRLTVL.

This clonotype appeared many times. V is TRBV7-9 and J is TRBJ2-1; D possibly corresponds to TRBD2 (6 bases). V was clipped by 5 bases and J by 7 bases, with 24 bases between them. The CDR3 extends over 17 amino acids. Germline-derived CDR1 and CDR2 are SEHNR and FQNEAQ (reference sequence). CDR3 nucleotide sequence: TGTGCCAGCAGCCACCTTGCGGCGACTAGATTCGTAAATGAGCAGTTCTTC. This codes for CASSHLAATRFVNEQFF.

This clonotype was counted a few times. The chain recombines TRBV30 with TRBJ2-5; D is undetermined. Germline CDR1 GTSNPN, CDR2 SVGIG (reference sequence). The CDR3 is 14 residues long. Between the trimmed V and J ends, which lost 1 base and 4 bases, there was a span of 13 bases. The chain's CDR3 is CAWSALSLSETQYF. CDR3 DNA sequence: TGTGCCTGGAGTGCCCTAAGTCTCTCAGAGACCCAGTACTTC. The whole variable domain, filled in from reference TRBV30 and TRBJ2-5, reads SQTIHQWPATLVQPVGSPLSLECTVEGTSNPNLYWYRQAAGRGLQLLFYSVGIGQISSEVPQNLSASRPQDRQFILSSKKLLLSDSGFYLCAWSALSLSETQYFGPGTRLLVL.

This clonotype was seen more than once but under ten times. The J gene is TRBJ2-5, the V gene TRBV3-1; D might be TRBD1 or TRBD2, each matching 5 bases. Trimming stripped 6 bases from V and 4 bases from J, with 12 bases between. Germline V lookup: CDR1 LGHDT, CDR2 YNNKEL (reference sequence). The CDR3 sequence is 13 residues long. The CDR3 is CASRAWDAETQYF. CDR3 DNA: TGTGCCAGCAGGGCCTGGGACGCAGAGACCCAGTACTTC.

A word on this clonotype: A read error may explain this, as a much larger clone is one base away. The genes are TRBV12-3 or TRBV12-4 and TRBJ2-3, with 8 bases fitting TRBD2. This CDR3 region has 17 residues. The CDR3 sequence: CVSSFTSGYQRTDTQYF. In nucleotides, the CDR3 is TGTGTCAGCAGTTTCACTAGCGGATACCAACGCACAGATACGCAGTATTTT.

The chain employs TRBV3-1 and TRBJ2-3; D remains unclear. Between the trimmed V and J ends, which lost 4 bases and 2 bases, there was a span of 16 bases. Germline loops: CDR1 LGHDT, CDR2 YNNKEL (reference sequence). This CDR3 spans 16 amino acids. In DNA, the CDR3 is TGTGCCAGCAGCCTGTCGTCGTTGGGTTCCACAGATACGCAGTATTTT. Translated, it gives CASSLSSLGSTDTQYF.

This clonotype was detected many times. V is TRBV5-1 and J is TRBJ2-1, with TRBD1 identical over 8 bases. Trimming at V came to 3 bases and at J to 1 base, leaving 3 bases not matched to a gene. This CDR3 has 15 residues. Germline CDR1 and CDR2: SGHRS and YFSETQ. The CDR3 DNA sequence: TGCGCCAGCAGCTCCGGACAGGGATCCTACAATGAGCAGTTCTTC. Translating it yields CASSSGQGSYNEQFF.

A few counts support this clonotype. The chain is built from TRBV11-1 and TRBJ2-7; 9 bases are shared with TRBD1. The CDR3 spans 19 residues. J was trimmed by 3 bases and V by 3 bases; bases with no gene match: 18. Germline values: CDR1 SGHAT, CDR2 FQDESV (reference sequence). CDR3 bases: TGTGCCAGCAGCTTTGGAGGGGACAGGGACCCCCATAAAGACTACGAGCAGTACTTC. This gives the protein CASSFGGDRDPHKDYEQYF. Using reference TRBV11-1 and TRBJ2-7 for the parts outside the CDR3, the full variable domain is EAEVAQSPRYKITEKSQAVAFWCDPISGHATLYWYRQILGQGPELLVQFQDESVVDDSQLPKDRFSAERLKGVDSTLKIQPAELGDSAMYLCASSFGGDRDPHKDYEQYFGPGTRLTVT.

CDR3 protein: CASSLREESNEQFF. In DNA form, the CDR3 reads TGTGCCAGCAGTTTGCGGGAGGAGAGCAATGAGCAGTTCTTC. The chain employs TRBV27 and TRBJ2-1; 8 nucleotides agree with TRBD2. The J segment lost 6 bases and the V segment lost 3 bases, leaving 4 bases of the junction unmatched. Germline V gives CDR1 MNHEY, CDR2 SMNVEV (reference sequence). The length of the CDR3 is 14 residues.

V is TRBV28 and J is TRBJ2-3; 9 bases are shared with TRBD2. This CDR3 contains 16 residues. V lost 2 bases, J lost 6 bases, and 9 bases stayed unmatched. Germline CDR1 is MDHEN and CDR2 is SYDVKM. This CDR3 is CASSLVVAGVTDTQYF. The DNA of the CDR3 is TGTGCCAGCAGTTTAGTGGTAGCGGGAGTAACGGATACGCAGTATTTT.

This clonotype occurred a few times. The chain uses TRBV7-9 and TRBJ2-2; D gene ambiguous. V was trimmed by 4 bases and J by 4 bases, leaving 7 bases between them. This CDR3 is built from 13 residues. CDR1 is SEHNR and CDR2 is FQNEAQ in the germline V gene (reference sequence). The CDR3 loop reads CASSSRLTGELFF. DNA of the CDR3: TGTGCCAGCAGCTCCAGACTCACCGGGGAGCTGTTTTTT.

The chain has TRBV10-3 and TRBJ1-2, with a weak D call TRBD1 (5 bases). The CDR3 consists of 15 residues. The V gene lost 3 bases and the J gene lost 4 bases, with 15 bases spanning the gap. CDR1 and CDR2 (germline): ENHRY, SYGVKD. The CDR3 sequence: CAISELRQRVYGYTF. DNA of the CDR3: TGTGCCATCAGTGAACTCCGACAGCGAGTCTATGGCTACACCTTC.

There are many counts of this clonotype. The rearrangement links TRBV3-1 to TRBJ2-7; either TRBD1 or TRBD2 may supply D (5 bases each). V was cut by 1 base and J by 4 bases, with 11 bases left in between. Per germline, CDR1 LGHDT and CDR2 YNNKEL (reference sequence). This CDR3 has 14 residues. Here the CDR3 reads CASSQGPGRYEQYF. In DNA, the CDR3 is TGTGCCAGCAGCCAAGGACCGGGGCGGTACGAGCAGTACTTC.

This sequence joins TRBV7-3 and TRBJ1-3; the D gene is possibly TRBD1 (5 bases). CDR1 and CDR2 (germline): SGHTA, FQGTGA. There are 19 residues in the CDR3. V gave up 4 bases and J gave up 0 bases, with 22 bases separating them. The CDR3 DNA reads as TGTGCCAGCAGCTCAGACCGGGACCACGATATGACCTCTGGAAACACCATATATTTT. Translating gives CASSSDRDHDMTSGNTIYF.

This clonotype came up a few times. This chain joins TRBV10-3 and TRBJ2-7; D may match TRBD1 or TRBD2 (5 bases each). CDR3 length: 11 amino acids. Germline-derived CDR1 and CDR2 are ENHRY and SYGVKD. Trimming took 11 bases from V and 7 from J, leaving 15 bases between them. The CDR3 here is CAVYRSGEQYF. The DNA for the CDR3 is TGTGCCGTCTACAGGTCGGGGGAGCAGTACTTC.